The T cell receptor beta chain under discussion was sequenced for a study of CD8 T cells in ankylosing spondylitis. Study-wide results and caveats: Some of these motif variants have turned up before, in reports on reactive arthritis synovial fluid and blood.

TCRdb fed the 5' RACE reads into MiXCR, producing one record per CDR3 protein. The sample includes 250,000 to 400,000 distinct CDR3 sequences, around 10% of them seen just once. Concerning this clonotype: The antigen is undetermined.

From germline, CDR1 is SGHTA and CDR2 FQGNSA. The length of the CDR3 is 16 residues. Trimming took 2 bases from V and 7 from J, leaving 17 bases between them. The rearrangement joins TRBV7-2 to TRBJ2-2, with D perhaps TRBD1 or TRBD2 (5 bases each). This receptor was identified in a female donor with ankylosing spondylitis or in good health (not recorded which). The sample comprised blood, either unsorted or a sorted T cell fraction (not recorded which). CDR3 coding DNA: TGTGCCAGCAGCTTACGTCGGGGCAATAGCTTCGGGGAGCTGTTTTTT. As protein: CASSLRRGNSFGELFF.